Below, one T cell receptor beta chain is given with its context. Authors' analysis steps: Amplifying reference gene primers gave estimates of nucleated cell counts. TCRdb keeps only in-frame clones here, not all; method: immunoSEQ multiplex PCR. For V, J and clone size, that table is used; D and trimming come from the DNA. Altogether just over 300,000 clones are present, over 75% being singletons, with the ten largest covering less than 2.5%. This sample is part of a study of blood T cell repertoires in COVID-19. Study context: T cells, B-cell-depleted T cells, or PBMCs supplied cDNA or gDNA.

Clinical history reported by participants formed the basis on which cohorts were assigned. V gave up 4 bases and J gave up 2 bases, with 8 bases separating them. CDR3 length: 12 amino acids. Per germline, CDR1 SQVTM and CDR2 ANQGSEA. Sequencing was performed on PBMCs or T cells enriched from blood (not recorded which). This receptor was taken from a man aged 25 to 40 who had recovered from COVID-19. V usage is TRBV29-1 and J usage is TRBJ1-1; a possible D gene is TRBD1 (6 bases). CDR3 in amino acids: CSVVGGNTEAFF. CDR3 DNA sequence: TGCAGCGTTGTTGGGGGCAACACTGAAGCTTTCTTT.